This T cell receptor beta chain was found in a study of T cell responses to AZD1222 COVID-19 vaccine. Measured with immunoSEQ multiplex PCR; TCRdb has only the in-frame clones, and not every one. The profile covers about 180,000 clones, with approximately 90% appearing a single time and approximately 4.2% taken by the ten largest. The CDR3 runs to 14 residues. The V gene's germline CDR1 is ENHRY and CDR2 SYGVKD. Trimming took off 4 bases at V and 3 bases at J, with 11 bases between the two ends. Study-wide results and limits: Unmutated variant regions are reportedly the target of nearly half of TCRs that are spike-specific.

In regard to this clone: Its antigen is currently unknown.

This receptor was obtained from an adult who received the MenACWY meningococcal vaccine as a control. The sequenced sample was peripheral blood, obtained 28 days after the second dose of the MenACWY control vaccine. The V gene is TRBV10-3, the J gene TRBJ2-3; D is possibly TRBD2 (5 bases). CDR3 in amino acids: CAISGSGVTDTQYF. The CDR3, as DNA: TGTGCCATCAGTGGCTCCGGGGTAACAGATACGCAGTATTTT.